The next 23 T cell receptor beta chains were all read from a single sample in a study of control samples from healthy donors and cancer patients. Profiling relied on immunoSEQ multiplex PCR, and the TCRdb table lists in-frame clones only, not all of them. Among some 120,000 clones listed, approximately 88% were seen once. The sequenced sample consisted of blood. Receptor source: a man over 45 in good health.

The rearrangement uses TRBV3-1 (or the pseudogene TRBV3-2) and TRBJ2-2, with D possibly matching TRBD2 (6 bases). With 1 base removed from V and 5 bases from J, the gap between germline ends came to 14 bases. Per germline, CDR1 LGHDT and CDR2 YNNKEL (reference sequence). The CDR3 spans 16 residues. The CDR3 sequence: CASSQGRGMQTGELFF. For the CDR3, the DNA is TGTGCCAGCAGCCAAGGGCGGGGTATGCAAACCGGGGAGCTGTTTTTT.

The V gene is TRBV5-1, the J gene TRBJ2-5; 7 positions match TRBD2. In germline, CDR1 is SGHRS, CDR2 YFSETQ. The trim removed 3 bases at V and 2 bases at J, leaving 7 bases unmatched. The CDR3 extends over 15 amino acids. This chain's CDR3 is CASSSQAGLQETQYF. In nucleotides, the CDR3 is TGCGCCAGCAGCTCCCAAGCGGGGCTTCAAGAGACCCAGTACTTC.

Comment on this clone: Other nucleotide sequences from this sample produce the same CDR3. The genes are TRBV27 and TRBJ2-2; TRBD2 matches 8 bases. This CDR3 contains 16 residues. Germline lookup yields CDR1 MNHEY and CDR2 SMNVEV (reference sequence). Trimming took 2 bases from V and 8 from J; bases not matched to a gene: 10. The DNA of the CDR3 is TGTGCCAGCAGTTTAGGGCGGGGGGCAATAGAGGGGGAGCTGTTTTTT. This codes for CASSLGRGAIEGELFF.

The chain carries TRBV27 and TRBJ1-1, with 9 bases matching TRBD1. V was clipped by 1 base and J by 5 bases; unmatched bases: 5. This CDR3 spans 15 amino acids. Germline lookup yields CDR1 MNHEY and CDR2 SMNVEV (reference sequence). Here the CDR3 DNA reads TGTGCCAGCAGTTTATGGGGACAGGGCAGGACTGAAGCTTTCTTT. Translating it yields CASSLWGQGRTEAFF.

V gene TRBV9 combines with J gene TRBJ2-7, with 10 bases lining up with TRBD1. The CDR3 loop spans 15 amino acids. J was trimmed by 7 bases and V by 7 bases; bases with no gene match: 14. Germline V lookup: CDR1 SGDLS, CDR2 YYNGEE. The CDR3 is CASSPPTGGKGEQYF. The CDR3 region has the DNA TGTGCCAGCTCCCCTCCGACAGGGGGCAAAGGGGAGCAGTACTTC.

The genes are TRBV5-8 and TRBJ1-2, with 10 bases lining up with TRBD1. J lost 2 bases, V lost 5 bases, and 6 bases had no gene match. The CDR3 has 15 amino acids. Per germline, CDR1 SGHTS and CDR2 YDEGEE. CDR3 protein: CASRSRDRGNYGYTF. The DNA of the CDR3 is TGTGCCAGCAGGAGCCGGGACAGGGGAAACTATGGCTACACCTTC. The full variable domain, rest sourced from reference TRBV5-8 and TRBJ1-2, is EAGVTQSPTHLIKTRGQQATLRCSPISGHTSVYWYQQALGLGLQFLLWYDEGEERNRGNFPPRFSGRQFPNYSSELNVNALELEDSALYLCASRSRDRGNYGYTFGSGTRLTVV.

The rearrangement joins TRBV11-2 to TRBJ2-1; the D call may be TRBD1 or TRBD2 (5 bases each). The CDR3 is made up of 16 amino acids. The V gene's germline CDR1 is SGHAT and CDR2 FQNNGV. V lost 6 bases, J lost 9 bases, and 24 bases lay in between. The CDR3 DNA sequence: TGTGCCAGCAGACGCATCTCCGGGGACGTCGGAGGTGAGCAGTTCTTC. It yields the protein CASRRISGDVGGEQFF.

This clone was seen once. This chain joins TRBV29-1 and TRBJ1-2; D unclear. V gave up 4 bases and J gave up 4 bases, with 13 bases separating them. CDR3 length: 13 amino acids. Germline CDR1 is SQVTM and CDR2 is ANQGSEA. The CDR3, as DNA: TGCAGCGTTGTTGGCCTCCCGGGCTATGGCTACACCTTC. Its translation is CSVVGLPGYGYTF.

This clone showed up just a few times. V gene TRBV2 combines with J gene TRBJ1-2; 7 bases align to TRBD1. This CDR3 contains 14 residues. With V trimmed by 1 base and J by 4 bases, 3 bases remained unmatched. Germline-derived CDR1 and CDR2 are SNHLY and FYNNEI. The CDR3 loop is CASSEGTGAYGYTF. The CDR3 bases are TGTGCCAGCAGTGAAGGCACAGGGGCCTATGGCTACACCTTC.

The chain carries TRBV19 and TRBJ1-5; D possibly corresponds to TRBD1 (5 bases). Germline CDR1 is LNHDA and CDR2 is SQIVND (reference sequence). The germline V and J ends were trimmed by 5 bases and 1 base, with 15 bases remaining between them. The CDR3 covers 16 residues. CDR3 residues: CASSVSGPLSNQPQHF. The DNA for the CDR3 is TGTGCCAGTAGTGTCTCGGGGCCGCTGAGCAATCAGCCCCAGCATTTT.

This clone was observed once. V gene TRBV19 combines with J gene TRBJ1-1; no clear D. Germline CDR1 is LNHDA and CDR2 is SQIVND (reference sequence). V dropped 6 bases and J dropped 0 bases, with 8 bases sitting between them. CDR3 size: 13 residues. CDR3 residues: CASRQIMNTEAFF. DNA for the CDR3: TGTGCCAGTAGACAGATTATGAACACTGAAGCTTTCTTT.

The chain carries TRBV27 and TRBJ2-3, with TRBD1 identical over 8 bases. Germline loops: CDR1 MNHEY, CDR2 SMNVEV (reference sequence). This CDR3 is built from 15 residues. The junction had 4 bases not matched to a gene; V was cut back by 5 bases and J by 0 bases. This chain's CDR3 is CASSLTGGSTDTQYF. The CDR3 region has the DNA TGTGCCAGCAGTCTAACAGGGGGAAGCACAGATACGCAGTATTTT.

The chain is built from TRBV13 and TRBJ1-1; 7 positions agree with TRBD1. Germline lookup yields CDR1 PRHDT and CDR2 FYEKMQ (reference sequence). Losses at the gene ends were 1 base for V and 0 bases for J; bases not matched to a gene: 2. CDR3 size: 15 residues. CDR3 sequence: CASSLVGQMNTEAFF. The CDR3 coding sequence is TGTGCCAGCAGCTTAGTGGGACAGATGAACACTGAAGCTTTCTTT. Full variable domain (rest looked up from reference TRBV13 and TRBJ1-1): AAGVIQSPRHLIKEKRETATLKCYPIPRHDTVYWYQQGPGQDPQFLISFYEKMQSDKGSIPDRFSAQQFSDYHSELNMSSLELGDSALYFCASSLVGQMNTEAFFGQGTRLTVV.

This chain joins TRBV6-2 or TRBV6-3 and TRBJ2-1; 7 bases align to TRBD2. Germline V lookup: CDR1 MNHEY, CDR2 SVGEGT. Losses at the gene ends were 2 bases for V and 15 bases for J; bases not matched to a gene: 7. The CDR3 has 12 amino acids. As DNA, the CDR3 is TGTGCCAGCAGTTACCCAGGACTAGATACGTTCTTC. This sequence encodes CASSYPGLDTFF.

The rearrangement links TRBV6-5 to TRBJ1-1; no reliable D call. Trimming took 4 bases from V and 3 from J, leaving 12 bases between them. The CDR3 length is 14 residues. The V gene's germline CDR1 is MNHEY and CDR2 SVGAGI. CDR3 region: CASSFSRTDTEAFF. The DNA for the CDR3 is TGTGCCAGCAGTTTCAGTCGAACGGACACTGAAGCTTTCTTT.

This rearrangement joins TRBV29-1 to TRBJ1-5, with TRBD1 identical over 9 bases. Trimming at V came to 6 bases and at J to 6 bases, leaving 6 bases not matched to a gene. This CDR3 spans 13 amino acids. Germline V CDR1 and CDR2: SQVTM, ANQGSEA. The CDR3 protein is CSVQGQGSQPQHF. The CDR3 bases are TGCAGCGTCCAAGGACAGGGGAGTCAGCCCCAGCATTTT.

The chain employs TRBV18 and TRBJ1-1; unclear D gene. Germline CDR1 and CDR2: KGHSH and LQKENI. CDR3 length: 14 amino acids. V was clipped by 4 bases and J by 1 base, with 10 bases between them. The CDR3 region is CASSQRTANTEAFF. The CDR3 region has the DNA TGTGCCAGCTCACAACGGACGGCGAACACTGAAGCTTTCTTT. Combining the CDR3 with reference TRBV18 and TRBJ1-1 gives the whole variable domain NAGVMQNPRHLVRRRGQEARLRCSPMKGHSHVYWYRQLPEEGLKFMVYLQKENIIDESGMPKERFSAEFPKEGPSILRIQQVVRGDSAAYFCASSQRTANTEAFFGQGTRLTVV.

V usage is TRBV7-8 and J usage is TRBJ2-7; D uncertain. From germline, CDR1 is SGHVS and CDR2 FQNEAQ. Trimming took off 0 bases at V and 0 bases at J, with 9 bases between the two ends. The CDR3 is made up of 15 amino acids. DNA of the CDR3: TGTGCCAGCAGCTTAGCACGGTTTAACTCCTACGAGCAGTACTTC. This translates into CASSLARFNSYEQYF.

The chain has TRBV29-1 and TRBJ1-1, with D perhaps TRBD1 (5 bases). The V and J ends lost 6 bases and 3 bases respectively, with 14 bases between them. The CDR3 totals 13 residues. Germline V gene lookup returns CDR1 SQVTM and CDR2 ANQGSEA. The CDR3 loop is CSVVQGGDTEAFF. The CDR3 DNA reads TGCAGCGTCGTCCAGGGTGGGGACACTGAAGCTTTCTTT.

This chain's CDR3 is CASSSRRGVSTEAFF. CDR3 sequence (DNA): TGTGCCAGCAGCTCCCGACGGGGGGTAAGCACTGAAGCTTTCTTT. The gene calls are TRBV11-2 and TRBJ1-1, with TRBD1 as a possible D gene (5 bases). The V end was cut by 4 bases, the J end by 4 bases, with 16 bases between. CDR3 length equals 15 residues. Germline V gene data show CDR1 as SGHAT and CDR2 as FQNNGV.

CDR3 region: CASSLFEGWNTEAFF. For the CDR3, the DNA is TGTGCCAGCAGCTTATTCGAGGGATGGAACACTGAAGCTTTCTTT. The chain couples TRBV7-2 to TRBJ1-1; D remains unclear. The germline gives CDR1 SGHTA, CDR2 FQGNSA. The V end was cut by 2 bases, the J end by 1 base, with 11 bases between. The CDR3 consists of 15 residues.

A few counts support this clone. The V call is TRBV2, the J call TRBJ1-6; unclear D gene. The V end lost 1 base, the J end lost 14 bases, and 9 bases lay between the germline ends. In germline, CDR1 is SNHLY, CDR2 FYNNEI. This CDR3 is built from 12 residues. The CDR3, as DNA: TGTGCCAGCAGTGAAGTGCGCGGCGCCCTCCACTTT. Protein: CASSEVRGALHF.

The V and J genes are TRBV4-1 and TRBJ1-1; the match to TRBD1 covers 8 bases. The CDR3 runs 14 residues. Trimming cost V 3 bases and J 4 bases; bases outside gene matches: 4. Germline lookup yields CDR1 MGHRA and CDR2 YSYEKL. The CDR3: CASSHDTGGTEAFF. CDR3 coding DNA: TGCGCCAGCAGCCATGACACAGGGGGCACTGAAGCTTTCTTT.